This T cell receptor beta chain comes out of a study of T cell responses to AZD1222 COVID-19 vaccine. Overall study: Second-dose intervals near 4 or 12 weeks were combined.

Concerning this clone itself: The antigen is undetermined.

Generated by immunoSEQ multiplex PCR, the TCRdb table keeps only in-frame clones and is missing some. The repertoire holds 90,000 to 120,000 clones, roughly 87% seen once, with around 4.5% in the top ten. Study findings and constraints: Per reports, nearly half of all spike-specific TCRs target regions that are unmutated in variants. Spike-specific TCR breadth and depth were elevated following two AZD1222 doses. Seropositive AZD1222 recipients at baseline numbered only five to seven.

The source was peripheral blood, collected on day 0 of AZD1222 vaccination. This receptor was obtained from an adult in good health.

Here the CDR3 reads CASNRPQGAFSGRADLNFATQYF. DNA of the CDR3: TGTGCCAGCAACCGACCCCAGGGGGCTTTTAGCGGGAGGGCAGACCTTAACTTTGCGACCCAGTACTTC. The rearrangement links TRBV28 to TRBJ2-5, with TRBD2 matching 11 bases. Germline V gene lookup returns CDR1 MDHEN and CDR2 SYDVKM. Trimming took 7 bases from V and 7 from J; bases not matched to a gene: 35. This CDR3 comprises 23 residues.